These 27 T cell receptor beta chains share one sample of origin, sequenced in a study of cytomegalovirus exposure and HLA in healthy donors. The repertoire was sequenced with immunoSEQ multiplex PCR; TCRdb's copy has only in-frame clones and lacks some. This table has roughly 90,000 clones, 90% to 95% appearing once. Material: PBMCs. The receptors stem from a young woman in good health and CMV-seropositive.

This rearrangement joins TRBV30 to TRBJ2-7; TRBD2 matches at 9 bases. V shed 2 bases, J shed 1 base, and the junction held 12 bases outside the gene matches. This CDR3 is 17 amino acids long. The germline CDR1 and CDR2 sequences are GTSNPN and SVGIG (reference sequence). The CDR3 here is CAWSPLGVGLASYEQYF. The CDR3 nucleotides are TGTGCCTGGAGTCCCCTCGGGGTGGGACTAGCATCCTACGAGCAGTACTTC.

V is TRBV6-1 and J is TRBJ1-1; 7 nucleotides line up with TRBD1. The CDR3 extends over 16 amino acids. Germline CDR1 MNHNS, CDR2 SASEGT. J lost 4 bases, V lost 3 bases, and 11 bases had no gene match. CDR3 residues: CASSDPRQGWSTEAFF. The CDR3 nucleotides are TGTGCCAGCAGTGACCCCAGACAGGGATGGAGCACTGAAGCTTTCTTT.

The chain joins TRBV30 to TRBJ2-2, with 7 bases that match TRBD2. CDR1 and CDR2 (germline): GTSNPN, SVGIG (reference sequence). The CDR3 contains 14 residues. V lost 5 bases to trimming and J lost 2 bases; unmatched junction nucleotides: 5. This CDR3 reads CAWGGGLNTGELFF. The CDR3 DNA follows: TGTGCCTGGGGGGGAGGGCTCAACACCGGGGAGCTGTTTTTT.

This chain uses TRBV5-6 with TRBJ1-5, with 7 bases identical to TRBD1. Germline-derived CDR1 and CDR2 are SGHDT and YYEEEE. J gave up 5 bases and V 4 bases, and 6 bases lay outside the gene matches. This CDR3 is 14 amino acids long. For the CDR3, the DNA is TGTGCCAGCAGCCTACAGGGGTACTATCAGCCCCAGCATTTT. Its translation is CASSLQGYYQPQHF. Full variable domain (missing parts from reference TRBV5-6 and TRBJ1-5): DAGVTQSPTHLIKTRGQQVTLRCSPKSGHDTVSWYQQALGQGPQFIFQYYEEEERQRGNFPDRFSGHQFPNYSSELNVNALLLGDSALYLCASSLQGYYQPQHFGDGTRLSIL.

Of note for this clone: At one boundary the junction diverges from the germline segment, which might be a read error. The chain's CDR3 is CASSATSTGTAELFF. In DNA, the CDR3 is TGTGCCAGCAGCGCTACTTCAACAGGGACCGCGGAGCTGTTTTTT. V gene TRBV7-6 combines with J gene TRBJ2-2; D is perhaps TRBD1 (6 bases). The V gene's germline CDR1 is SGHVS and CDR2 FNYEAQ. The CDR3 has 15 amino acids.

J is TRBJ2-4 and V is TRBV6-5; TRBD1 agrees at 7 bases. The CDR3 contains 13 residues. The germline gives CDR1 MNHEY, CDR2 SVGAGI. V trimming: 2 bases; J trimming: 5 bases; junction bases outside the gene matches: 0. CDR3 DNA sequence: TGTGCCAGCAGTTACAGGGGGCAAAACATTCAGTACTTC. Amino acids: CASSYRGQNIQYF.

V is TRBV12-5 and J is TRBJ2-5, with 9 bases fitting TRBD1. This CDR3 has 14 residues. Looked up from germline, CDR1 is LGHNT and CDR2 is FRNRAP. V was clipped by 6 bases and J by 2 bases; unmatched bases: 4. Written as DNA, the CDR3 is TGTGCTAGTGGAACAGGACAGGGGCAAGAGACCCAGTACTTC. This sequence encodes CASGTGQGQETQYF.

The V call is TRBV7-9, the J call TRBJ2-5, with 8 bases identical to TRBD2. Germline lookup yields CDR1 SEHNR and CDR2 FQNEAQ (reference sequence). V gave up 8 bases and J gave up 0 bases; unmatched junction bases: 5. The CDR3 extends over 14 amino acids. CDR3 sequence reads: CASGRLANQETQYF. The CDR3 DNA follows: TGTGCCAGCGGTCGACTAGCGAACCAAGAGACCCAGTACTTC.

This clone has just one count. The chain couples TRBV5-1 to TRBJ1-2; TRBD1 aligns across 7 bases. V gave up 0 bases and J gave up 6 bases; unmatched junction bases: 5. Germline CDR1 reads SGHRS; CDR2 reads YFSETQ. This CDR3 has 14 residues. This chain's CDR3 is CASSLDRGRDGYTF. The DNA of the CDR3 is TGCGCCAGCAGCTTGGACAGGGGAAGGGATGGCTACACCTTC.

This chain connects TRBV7-9 to TRBJ2-1; 12 bases are a match to TRBD2. After removal of 5 bases from V and 10 bases from J, the junction contained 6 bases not matched to a gene. Germline lookup yields CDR1 SEHNR and CDR2 FQNEAQ (reference sequence). This CDR3 is 14 amino acids long. The CDR3 sequence is CASSPNGLAGEQFF. CDR3 nucleotide sequence: TGTGCCAGCAGCCCCAACGGACTAGCGGGAGAGCAGTTCTTC.

The chain couples TRBV13 to TRBJ1-4; 7 nucleotides agree with TRBD1. J lost 3 bases, V lost 6 bases, and 4 bases had no gene match. Germline-derived CDR1 and CDR2 are PRHDT and FYEKMQ (reference sequence). This CDR3 contains 14 residues. The CDR3 is CASRRQGANEKLFF. The CDR3 DNA is TGTGCCAGCAGGCGACAGGGAGCTAATGAAAAACTGTTTTTT.

The rearrangement links TRBV30 to TRBJ2-2; TRBD2 is a possible D gene (5 bases). V was trimmed by 2 bases and J by 4 bases, leaving 14 bases between them. This CDR3 has 15 amino acids. Germline V CDR1 and CDR2: GTSNPN, SVGIG (reference sequence). The CDR3 sequence is CAWSPMRVATGELFF. CDR3 DNA: TGTGCCTGGAGTCCCATGAGGGTAGCCACCGGGGAGCTGTTTTTT.

J is TRBJ2-3 and V is TRBV7-9, with 8 bases identical to TRBD2. Germline V lookup: CDR1 SEHNR, CDR2 FQNEAQ (reference sequence). V shed 6 bases and J 2 bases; nucleotides not matched to a gene: 4. CDR3 length: 14 amino acids. CDR3 DNA: TGTGCCAGCAGACGACTAGCGTTCACAGATACGCAGTATTTT. Residues: CASRRLAFTDTQYF.

About this clone: Other DNA variants within this sample encode the same CDR3. V is TRBV5-1 and J is TRBJ2-5; 8 positions agree with TRBD1. J was trimmed by 4 bases and V by 4 bases; bases with no gene match: 6. Germline CDR1 and CDR2: SGHRS and YFSETQ. The CDR3 spans 14 residues. The CDR3 nucleotides are TGCGCCAGCAGCCTCGGGACAGGAAGAGAGACCCAGTACTTC. Protein: CASSLGTGRETQYF.

This clone was seen only once. V usage is TRBV19 and J usage is TRBJ2-1; 7 bases match TRBD1. The length of the CDR3 is 14 residues. J lost 7 bases, V lost 3 bases, and 6 bases had no gene match. The germline V gene has CDR1 LNHDA and CDR2 SQIVND (reference sequence). The CDR3 bases are TGTGCCAGTAGTATGGGACAGAATAGAAATGAGCAGTTCTTC. It encodes CASSMGQNRNEQFF.

The chain recombines TRBV7-9 with TRBJ1-1, with 7 bases that match TRBD1. The V gene end was trimmed by 6 bases and the J gene end by 4 bases; junction bases not matched to a gene: 14. CDR3 size: 16 residues. In germline, CDR1 is SEHNR, CDR2 FQNEAQ (reference sequence). CDR3: CASSPQGPGGGTEAFF. CDR3 DNA sequence: TGTGCCAGCAGTCCACAGGGGCCCGGAGGTGGCACTGAAGCTTTCTTT.

CDR3 bases: TGTGCCAGCAGTGAAAACAGGGGGAATCAGCCCCAGCATTTT. It is translated as CASSENRGNQPQHF. This sequence joins TRBV2 and TRBJ1-5, with TRBD1 matching 8 bases. This CDR3 has 14 amino acids. V gave up 2 bases and J gave up 4 bases; unmatched junction bases: 1. Germline V gene sequence: CDR1 SNHLY, CDR2 FYNNEI.

This clone was counted between two and nine times. The V call is TRBV12-5, the J call TRBJ1-2; D gene unclear. V was trimmed by 5 bases and J by 8 bases, leaving 12 bases between them. This CDR3 contains 12 residues. Germline CDR1 is LGHNT and CDR2 is FRNRAP. The CDR3 nucleotides are TGTGCTAGTGGTAAAAACTGGAGCGGCTACACCTTC. It translates to CASGKNWSGYTF.

The chain couples TRBV5-1 to TRBJ2-7; TRBD1 aligns across 7 bases. The germline CDR1 and CDR2 sequences are SGHRS and YFSETQ. This CDR3 has 14 residues. J gave up 4 bases and V 2 bases, and 6 bases lay outside the gene matches. CDR3 DNA sequence: TGCGCCAGCAGCTTAGACAGGGTGGATTACGAGCAGTACTTC. Protein product: CASSLDRVDYEQYF.

The rearrangement uses TRBV7-9 and TRBJ1-2; tentative D call: TRBD1 (6 bases). This CDR3 comprises 13 residues. V lost 11 bases and J 8 bases, leaving 21 bases between the germline ends. Germline V gene data show CDR1 as SEHNR and CDR2 as FQNEAQ (reference sequence). The CDR3 coding sequence is TGTGCCGGGGGGGTCGCCCGGGGGCAGGGCTACACCTTC. Amino acids: CAGGVARGQGYTF.

The rearrangement links TRBV10-2 to TRBJ1-5; 7 bases match TRBD1. V lost 5 bases and J lost 5; bases outside the gene matches: 3. The CDR3 sequence is 13 residues long. Per the germline V gene, CDR1 is WSHSY and CDR2 is SAAADI. CDR3 in amino acids: CASSHRGDQPQHF. The CDR3 DNA reads TGCGCCAGCAGTCACAGGGGAGATCAGCCCCAGCATTTT.

The V gene is TRBV6-6, the J gene TRBJ2-7, with TRBD2 matching over 7 bases. The CDR3 covers 14 residues. CDR1 is MNHNY and CDR2 is SVGAGI in the germline V gene (reference sequence). With 6 bases clipped from V and 2 bases from J, the junction kept 7 bases outside the gene matches. CDR3 sequence: CASRTAGLTYEQYF. CDR3 bases: TGTGCCAGCAGAACAGCGGGGCTAACCTACGAGCAGTACTTC.

The count of this clone is one. The chain uses TRBV19 and TRBJ2-1; D is unresolved. Trimming removed 4 bases at V and 5 bases at J, with 6 bases between. The V gene's germline CDR1 is LNHDA and CDR2 SQIVND (reference sequence). This CDR3 has 12 residues. DNA for the CDR3: TGTGCCAGTAGTAATCCCGACAATGAGCAGTTCTTC. Its translation: CASSNPDNEQFF.

The chain couples TRBV27 to TRBJ1-3; 9 nucleotides line up with TRBD1. The trim removed 5 bases at V and 3 bases at J, leaving 17 bases unmatched. The CDR3 contains 19 residues. CDR1 is MNHEY, CDR2 SMNVEV, per germline (reference sequence). DNA of the CDR3: TGTGCCAGCAGTCTTCCCGTCGGGTGGACAGGGGTTTTTGGAAACACCATATATTTT. It is translated as CASSLPVGWTGVFGNTIYF.

This chain connects TRBV19 to TRBJ1-5; maybe TRBD1 (6 bases). Germline lookup yields CDR1 LNHDA and CDR2 SQIVND (reference sequence). Trimming shortened V by 2 bases and J by 0 bases, and 8 bases separated the two germline ends. The length of the CDR3 is 15 residues. DNA for the CDR3: TGTGCCAGTAGTATACGACAGGTTAGCAATCAGCCCCAGCATTTT. Encoded protein: CASSIRQVSNQPQHF.

The V and J genes are TRBV28 and TRBJ2-3; a weak D match, TRBD2 (6 bases). V lost 2 bases and J lost 2, with 17 bases in between. The V gene's germline CDR1 is MDHEN and CDR2 SYDVKM. The CDR3 extends over 17 amino acids. CDR3 nucleotide sequence: TGTGCCAGCAGTTTAGGGATAATGGGACTTATCACAGATACGCAGTATTTT. This gives the protein CASSLGIMGLITDTQYF. The full variable domain, with the rest looked up from reference TRBV28 and TRBJ2-3, is DVKVTQSSRYLVKRTGEKVFLECVQDMDHENMFWYRQDPGLGLRLIYFSYDVKMKEKGDIPEGYSVSREKKERFSLILESASTNQTSMYLCASSLGIMGLITDTQYFGPGTRLTVL.

The chain recombines TRBV7-3 with TRBJ2-2, with no clear D. The germline V gene has CDR1 SGHTA and CDR2 FQGTGA. Trimming cost V 1 base and J 6 bases, with 15 bases left between them. The CDR3 spans 16 residues. The DNA for the CDR3 is TGTGCCAGCAGCTTAAGATCGGGTTATTCGGCCGGGGAGCTGTTTTTT. It yields the protein CASSLRSGYSAGELFF.